This section outlines one TCR beta chain sequence together with its context. The CDR3 is 15 residues long. V lost 0 bases and J lost 3; bases outside the gene matches: 0. The germline V gene encodes CDR1 MNHEY and CDR2 SMNVEV (reference sequence). This specimen comes from a study of blood T cell repertoires in COVID-19. About the study: COVID-19 samples, acute and convalescent, were from the United States, Italy and Spain.

Profiled with immunoSEQ multiplex PCR; TCRdb holds only in-frame clones, not every one. In the table there are under 350,000 clones, about 88% of which are singletons. The specimen sequenced was peripheral blood. The sequence was obtained from a man aged 65 to 85 with acute or convalescent COVID-19. The chain carries TRBV27 and TRBJ2-1; 9 bases line up with TRBD1. The CDR3 DNA is TGTGCCAGCAGTTTATCGACAGGGGGCTACAATGAGCAGTTCTTC. It codes for CASSLSTGGYNEQFF.